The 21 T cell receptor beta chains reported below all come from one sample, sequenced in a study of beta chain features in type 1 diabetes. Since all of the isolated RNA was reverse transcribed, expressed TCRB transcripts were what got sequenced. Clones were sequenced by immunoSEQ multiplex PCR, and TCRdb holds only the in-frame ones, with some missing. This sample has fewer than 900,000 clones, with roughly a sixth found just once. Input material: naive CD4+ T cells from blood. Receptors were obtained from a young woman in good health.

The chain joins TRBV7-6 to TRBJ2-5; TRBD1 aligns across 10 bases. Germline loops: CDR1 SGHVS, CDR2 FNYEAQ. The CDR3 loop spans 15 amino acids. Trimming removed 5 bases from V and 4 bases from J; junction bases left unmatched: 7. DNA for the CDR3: TGTGCCAGCAGCCTACCGGGACAGGGGAGAGAGACCCAGTACTTC. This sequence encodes CASSLPGQGRETQYF. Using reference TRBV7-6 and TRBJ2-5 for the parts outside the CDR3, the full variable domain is GAGVSQSPRYKVTKRGQDVALRCDPISGHVSLYWYRQALGQGPEFLTYFNYEAQQDKSGLPNDRFSAERPEGSISTLTIQRTEQRDSAMYRCASSLPGQGRETQYFGPGTRLLVL.

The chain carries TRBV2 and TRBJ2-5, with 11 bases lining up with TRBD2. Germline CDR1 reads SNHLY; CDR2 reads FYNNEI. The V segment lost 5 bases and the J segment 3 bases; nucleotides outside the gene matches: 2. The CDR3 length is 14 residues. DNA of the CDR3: TGTGCCAGCAGTATTAGCGGGAGGGAAGAGACCCAGTACTTC. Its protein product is CASSISGREETQYF.

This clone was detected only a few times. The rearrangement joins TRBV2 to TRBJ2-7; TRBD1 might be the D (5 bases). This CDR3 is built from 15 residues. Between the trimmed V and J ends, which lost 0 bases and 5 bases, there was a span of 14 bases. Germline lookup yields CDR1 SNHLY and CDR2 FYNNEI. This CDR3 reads CASSEATGRDHEQYF. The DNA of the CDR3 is TGTGCCAGCAGTGAAGCTACCGGCAGGGATCACGAGCAGTACTTC. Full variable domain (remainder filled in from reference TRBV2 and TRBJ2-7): EPEVTQTPSHQVTQMGQEVILRCVPISNHLYFYWYRQILGQKVEFLVSFYNNEISEKSEIFDDQFSVERPDGSNFTLKIRSTKLEDSAMYFCASSEATGRDHEQYFGPGTRLTVT.

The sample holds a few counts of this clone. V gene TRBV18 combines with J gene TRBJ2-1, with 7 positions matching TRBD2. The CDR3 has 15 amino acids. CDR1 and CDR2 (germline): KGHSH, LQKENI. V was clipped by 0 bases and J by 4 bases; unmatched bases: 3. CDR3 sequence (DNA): TGTGCCAGCTCACCACCTAGCGGGCCTTACAATGAGCAGTTCTTC. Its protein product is CASSPPSGPYNEQFF.

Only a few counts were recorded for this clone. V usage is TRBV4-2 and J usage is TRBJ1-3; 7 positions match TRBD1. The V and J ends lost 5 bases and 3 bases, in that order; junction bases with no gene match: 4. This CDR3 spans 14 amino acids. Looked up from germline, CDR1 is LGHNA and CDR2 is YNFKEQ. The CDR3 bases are TGTGCCAGCAGCAGAACAGGGGATGGAAACACCATATATTTT. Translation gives CASSRTGDGNTIYF.

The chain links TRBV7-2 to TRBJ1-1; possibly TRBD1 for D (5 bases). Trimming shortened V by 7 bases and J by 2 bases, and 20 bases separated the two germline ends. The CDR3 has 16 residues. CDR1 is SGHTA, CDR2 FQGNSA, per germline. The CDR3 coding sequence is TGTGCCAGCACCGTAGGGAGGGACGGTCCAAACACTGAAGCTTTCTTT. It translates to CASTVGRDGPNTEAFF.

Written as DNA, the CDR3 is TGTGCCAGCAGCGTAGCTTTCCACAGCTCCTACGAGCAGTACTTC. This sequence encodes CASSVAFHSSYEQYF. J is TRBJ2-7 and V is TRBV9; unclear D gene. CDR1 and CDR2 (germline): SGDLS, YYNGEE. The V end lost 0 bases, the J end lost 0 bases, and 10 bases lay between the germline ends. CDR3 length: 15 amino acids.

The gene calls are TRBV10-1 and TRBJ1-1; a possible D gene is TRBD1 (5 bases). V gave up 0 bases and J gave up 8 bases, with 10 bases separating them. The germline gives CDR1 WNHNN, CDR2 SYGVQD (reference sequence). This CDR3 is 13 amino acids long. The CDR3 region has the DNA TGCGCCAGCAGTGAGTCGGGGGACGGGGAAGCTTTCTTT. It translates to CASSESGDGEAFF.

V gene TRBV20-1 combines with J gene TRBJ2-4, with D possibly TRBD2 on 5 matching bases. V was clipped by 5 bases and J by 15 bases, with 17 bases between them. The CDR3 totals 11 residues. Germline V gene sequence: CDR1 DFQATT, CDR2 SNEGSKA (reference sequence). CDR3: CSAGRTGVRYF. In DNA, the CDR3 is TGCAGTGCTGGACGGACCGGGGTGAGGTACTTC.

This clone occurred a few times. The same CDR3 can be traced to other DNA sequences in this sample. DNA of the CDR3: TGTGCCAGCAGCTATGGGACCACATCCTACAATGAGCAGTTCTTC. It yields the protein CASSYGTTSYNEQFF. The chain recombines TRBV11-2 with TRBJ2-1, with D possibly called TRBD1 or TRBD2 (5 bases each). Trimming removed 4 bases from V and 1 base from J, with 11 bases in between. This CDR3 is 15 amino acids long. Per germline, CDR1 SGHAT and CDR2 FQNNGV.

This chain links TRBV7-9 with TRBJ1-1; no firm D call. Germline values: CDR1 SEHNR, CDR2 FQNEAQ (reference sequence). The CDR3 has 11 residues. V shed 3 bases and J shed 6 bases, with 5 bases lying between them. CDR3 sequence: CASSFTSEAFF. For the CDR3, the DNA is TGTGCCAGCAGCTTTACCTCTGAAGCTTTCTTT.

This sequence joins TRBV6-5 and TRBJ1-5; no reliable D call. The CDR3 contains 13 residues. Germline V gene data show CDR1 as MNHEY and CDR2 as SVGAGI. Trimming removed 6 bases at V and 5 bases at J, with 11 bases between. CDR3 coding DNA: TGTGCCAGCAGCATGGACGGCGATCAGCCCCAGCATTTT. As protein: CASSMDGDQPQHF.

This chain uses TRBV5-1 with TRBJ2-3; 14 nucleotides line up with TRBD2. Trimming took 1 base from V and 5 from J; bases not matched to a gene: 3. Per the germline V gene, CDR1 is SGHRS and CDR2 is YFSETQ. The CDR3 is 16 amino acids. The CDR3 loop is CASSLFGLAGGDTQYF. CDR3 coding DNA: TGCGCCAGCAGCTTGTTCGGACTAGCGGGAGGAGATACGCAGTATTTT.

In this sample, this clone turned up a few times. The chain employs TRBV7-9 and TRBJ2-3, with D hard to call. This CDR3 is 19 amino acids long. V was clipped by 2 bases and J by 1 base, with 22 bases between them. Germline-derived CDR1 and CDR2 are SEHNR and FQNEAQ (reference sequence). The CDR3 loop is CASSLSSRLSPYGTDTQYF. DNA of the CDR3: TGTGCCAGCAGCTTATCTTCCCGTCTGAGCCCGTACGGCACAGATACGCAGTATTTT.

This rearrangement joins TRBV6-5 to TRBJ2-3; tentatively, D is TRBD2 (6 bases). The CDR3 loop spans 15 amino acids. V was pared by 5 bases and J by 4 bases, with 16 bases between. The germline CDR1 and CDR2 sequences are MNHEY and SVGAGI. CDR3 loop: CASSRARGKADTQYF. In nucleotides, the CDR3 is TGTGCCAGCAGTAGGGCCCGGGGGAAGGCAGATACGCAGTATTTT.

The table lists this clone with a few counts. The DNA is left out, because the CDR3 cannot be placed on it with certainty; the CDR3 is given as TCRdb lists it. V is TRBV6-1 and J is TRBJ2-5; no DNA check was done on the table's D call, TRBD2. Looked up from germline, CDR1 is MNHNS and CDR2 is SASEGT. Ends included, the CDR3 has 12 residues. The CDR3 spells CASSFAGGATNF.

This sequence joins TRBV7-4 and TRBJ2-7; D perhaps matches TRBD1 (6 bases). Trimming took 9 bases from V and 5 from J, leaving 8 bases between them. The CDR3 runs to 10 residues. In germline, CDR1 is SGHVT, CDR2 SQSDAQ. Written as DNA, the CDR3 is TGTGCCAGTTACAGGGACGAGCAGTACTTC. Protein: CASYRDEQYF. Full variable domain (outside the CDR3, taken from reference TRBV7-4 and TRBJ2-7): GAGVSQSPRYKVAKRGRDVALRCDSISGHVTLYWYRQTLGQGSEVLTYSQSDAQRDKSGRPSGRFSAERPERSVSTLKIQRTEQGDSAVYLCASYRDEQYFGPGTRLTVT.

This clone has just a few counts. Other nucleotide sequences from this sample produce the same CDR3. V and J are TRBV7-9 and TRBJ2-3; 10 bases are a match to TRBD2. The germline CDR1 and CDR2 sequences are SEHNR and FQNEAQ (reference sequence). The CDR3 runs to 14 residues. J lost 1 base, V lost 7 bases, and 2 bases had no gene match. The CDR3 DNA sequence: TGTGCCAGCACCCTAGCGGGAGGCACAGATACGCAGTATTTT. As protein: CASTLAGGTDTQYF.

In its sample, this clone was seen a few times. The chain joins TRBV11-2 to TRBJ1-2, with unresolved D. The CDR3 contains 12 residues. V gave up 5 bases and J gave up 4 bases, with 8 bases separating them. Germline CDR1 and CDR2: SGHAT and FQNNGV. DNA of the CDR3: TGTGCCAGCAGCACCCTGAGCTATGGCTACACCTTC. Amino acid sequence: CASSTLSYGYTF.

CDR3 in amino acids: CASSLGGRAVTDTQYF. The DNA for the CDR3 is TGTGCCAGCAGTTTGGGCGGGAGAGCGGTTACAGATACGCAGTATTTT. The rearrangement joins TRBV28 to TRBJ2-3; TRBD2 matches 7 bases. CDR3 length equals 16 residues. V gave up 3 bases and J gave up 3 bases; unmatched junction bases: 9. Germline V gene sequence: CDR1 MDHEN, CDR2 SYDVKM. Using reference TRBV28 and TRBJ2-3 for the parts outside the CDR3, the full variable domain is DVKVTQSSRYLVKRTGEKVFLECVQDMDHENMFWYRQDPGLGLRLIYFSYDVKMKEKGDIPEGYSVSREKKERFSLILESASTNQTSMYLCASSLGGRAVTDTQYFGPGTRLTVL.

The CDR3 sequence is CASSARLAGVEETQYF. The DNA for the CDR3 is TGTGCCAGTAGTGCCAGACTAGCGGGAGTAGAAGAGACCCAGTACTTC. The V call is TRBV19, the J call TRBJ2-5; TRBD2 matches at 12 bases. The CDR3 totals 16 residues. Looked up from germline, CDR1 is LNHDA and CDR2 is SQIVND (reference sequence). With V trimmed by 5 bases and J by 3 bases, 7 bases remained unmatched.